This entry features one T cell receptor beta chain sequence. The data stem from a study of Ad26.COV2.S vaccination and SARS-CoV-2 variants. Treatment noted: roughly 19 received Ad26.COV2.S at low or high dose, single or two shots; roughly 5 received placebo; per-sample allocation not given. Collection of the samples took place on day 63 after the first injection of vaccine or placebo. The CDR3 runs 14 residues. Deletions cut 2 bases from V and 7 bases from J, with 9 bases between. Germline V gene sequence: CDR1 LNHDA, CDR2 SQIVND (reference sequence). Assay: immunoSEQ multiplex PCR; the TCRdb copy retains only in-frame clones and omits some. This sample yields roughly 240,000 clones, of which around 87% are seen a single time; around 11% belongs to the top ten.

This TCR came from a person aged 18-60 years who received the Ad26.COV2.S COVID-19 vaccine or a placebo. Sequences were derived from peripheral blood, sampled in a trial of Ad26.COV2.S vaccine versus placebo. V is TRBV19 and J is TRBJ1-6; D is unresolved. The CDR3 bases are TGTGCCAGTAGTATAAAGGTCGGGAATTCACCCCTCCACTTT. Translation gives CASSIKVGNSPLHF.